The present TCR beta chain was sequenced within a study of cytomegalovirus exposure and HLA in healthy donors. Study as a whole: Among 150 million to 200 million T cells, an earlier analysis found around 100 million unique TCR beta sequences. Study-level results: Earlier analysis found most TCR beta V segments productive about 87% or about 30% of the time.

The PCR had 60 Vbeta and 13 Jbeta primers. Using immunoSEQ multiplex PCR, the repertoire was profiled, and TCRdb retains in-frame clones only, with some absent. Of around 300,000 clones listed, under 80% are singletons. As for this clone: Its antigen is as yet unknown.

This CDR3 spans 13 amino acids. CDR1 is SNHLY and CDR2 is FYNNEI in the germline V gene. V was cut by 4 bases and J by 1 base, with 5 bases left in between. The sample consisted of PBMCs. The clonotype originates from a female donor in good health and CMV-seronegative. This chain uses TRBV2 with TRBJ1-5; D is perhaps TRBD1 (5 bases). The CDR3 sequence: CASSGGSNQPQHF. CDR3 sequence (DNA): TGTGCCAGCAGTGGGGGCAGCAATCAGCCCCAGCATTTT. Complete variable domain (other parts from reference TRBV2 and TRBJ1-5): EPEVTQTPSHQVTQMGQEVILRCVPISNHLYFYWYRQILGQKVEFLVSFYNNEISEKSEIFDDQFSVERPDGSNFTLKIRSTKLEDSAMYFCASSGGSNQPQHFGDGTRLSIL.